The 21 T cell receptor beta chains given below trace back to one sample, sequenced in a study of blood T cells in healthy people across ages (dated by TCRdb to between 2014 and 2016). Library creation used 5' RACE. Data came from an Illumina HiSeq 2500. The second PCR ran for about 7 to 11 cycles and used a J-beta primer mix along with a sample-barcoded 5' primer. TCRdb redid the processing of the public reads, applying fastp at Q25 and MiXCR, and retained in-frame beta chains. Every distinct CDR3 protein forms one entry, paired with its most common genes and DNA. The sample table contains about 930,000 distinct CDR3 sequences; only one count was recorded for almost 30% of them. The ten top clones hold 10% of the sample. These data were also filed under a second study, of T cells of mothers and their children.

Material: blood. All receptors come from a middle-aged woman in good health.

This clonotype was counted between two and nine times. V usage is TRBV7-3 and J usage is TRBJ2-1, with 7 bases that match TRBD2. J lost 6 bases, V lost 5 bases, and 7 bases had no gene match. The CDR3 consists of 14 residues. Germline assignment: CDR1 SGHTA and CDR2 FQGTGA. The CDR3 nucleotides are TGTGCCAGCAGCCTGGGACTAACGGTCAATGAGCAGTTCTTC. Amino acid sequence: CASSLGLTVNEQFF.

This clonotype has a handful of counts. V gene TRBV7-9 combines with J gene TRBJ2-3; 7 bases are a match to TRBD2. V trimming: 5 bases; J trimming: 4 bases; junction bases outside the gene matches: 12. Germline V lookup: CDR1 SEHNR, CDR2 FQNEAQ (reference sequence). The CDR3 has 16 residues. This chain's CDR3 is CASSGPGLLLADTQYF. The CDR3 region has the DNA TGTGCCAGCAGCGGCCCGGGACTACTACTTGCAGATACGCAGTATTTT.

The chain couples TRBV27 to TRBJ2-7; possibly TRBD1 for D (6 bases). The CDR3 spans 13 residues. Germline CDR1 reads MNHEY; CDR2 reads SMNVEV (reference sequence). V was shortened by 6 bases and J by 3 bases, with 12 bases between the two germline ends. The CDR3 spells CASSRDTNYEQYF. CDR3 coding DNA: TGTGCCAGCAGCCGGGACACCAACTACGAGCAGTACTTC.

Only a few counts were recorded for this clonotype. The chain is built from TRBV28 and TRBJ2-1; possible D gene TRBD2, 5 bases. The germline V gene has CDR1 MDHEN and CDR2 SYDVKM. V shed 5 bases and J shed 9 bases, with 23 bases lying between them. CDR3 length: 16 amino acids. The DNA for the CDR3 is TGTGCCAGCAGTCCAACTCGAGGGATGGGGTCGAGTGAGCAGTTCTTC. This encodes CASSPTRGMGSSEQFF.

This clonotype was counted between two and nine times. J is TRBJ2-7 and V is TRBV7-2; no clear D. The CDR3 sequence is 16 residues long. In germline, CDR1 is SGHTA, CDR2 FQGNSA. Deletions cut 2 bases from V and 2 bases from J, with 16 bases between. The CDR3 nucleotides are TGTGCCAGCAGCTTAAGCTCGCAGCAGAAACCCTACGAGCAGTACTTC. This translates into CASSLSSQQKPYEQYF.

This clonotype was recorded a few times. CDR3 residues: CASSSPTRNADTQYF. As DNA, the CDR3 is TGTGCCAGCAGCTCCCCCACCCGTAACGCAGATACGCAGTATTTT. The genes are TRBV7-9 and TRBJ2-3; D is undetermined. Germline loops: CDR1 SEHNR, CDR2 FQNEAQ (reference sequence). The CDR3 is 15 amino acids. Trimming took 4 bases from V and 4 from J, leaving 15 bases between them.

This clonotype was counted a few times. The chain employs TRBV5-1 and TRBJ2-4, with 15 bases that match TRBD2. Germline loops: CDR1 SGHRS, CDR2 YFSETQ. V shed 4 bases and J 1 base; nucleotides not matched to a gene: 3. CDR3 length equals 17 residues. The CDR3 nucleotides are TGCGCCAGCAGCCCCGGGACTAGCGGGGGGGCCAAAAACATTCAGTACTTC. Translated, it gives CASSPGTSGGAKNIQYF.

This clonotype was seen a few times. A read error may be the cause here, since a much bigger clone is one base away. This chain links TRBV20-1 with TRBJ2-5, with 14 bases lining up with TRBD2. CDR3 length: 16 amino acids. Germline-derived CDR1 and CDR2 are DFQATT and SNEGSKA (reference sequence). Trimming at V came to 3 bases and at J to 9 bases, leaving 12 bases not matched to a gene. The CDR3 nucleotides are TGCAGTGCTAGGTCCGGGACTAGCGGGGGAGGGGAGTCCCAGTACTTC. It codes for CSARSGTSGGGESQYF.

This clonotype was recorded at least ten times. The chain combines TRBV9 with TRBJ2-3, with 7 bases identical to TRBD2. The CDR3 contains 16 residues. The ends lost 0 bases at V and 2 bases at J; junction bases unmatched: 6. The germline CDR1 and CDR2 sequences are SGDLS and YYNGEE. The CDR3 sequence: CASSVGLAAYTDTQYF. The CDR3 coding sequence is TGTGCCAGCAGCGTAGGCCTAGCGGCCTACACAGATACGCAGTATTTT.

The CDR3 here is CSARAAHSGTFYGYTF. As DNA, the CDR3 is TGCAGTGCTAGAGCCGCCCATTCCGGGACTTTCTATGGCTACACCTTC. The J gene is TRBJ1-2, the V gene TRBV20-1; TRBD1 is a possible D gene (5 bases). Germline V lookup: CDR1 DFQATT, CDR2 SNEGSKA (reference sequence). There are 16 residues in the CDR3. The ends were cut back, 1 base at V and 4 bases at J, with 19 bases in the middle.

This clonotype has a count of ten or more. The rearrangement links TRBV18 to TRBJ2-5; a possible D gene is TRBD1 (6 bases). Germline V gives CDR1 KGHSH, CDR2 LQKENI. Trimming pared 3 bases from V and 0 bases from J, leaving 14 bases between. This CDR3 spans 16 amino acids. CDR3 region: CASSPDYRADQETQYF. The CDR3 nucleotides are TGTGCCAGCTCACCCGACTACAGGGCGGACCAAGAGACCCAGTACTTC. The whole variable domain, filled in from reference TRBV18 and TRBJ2-5, reads NAGVMQNPRHLVRRRGQEARLRCSPMKGHSHVYWYRQLPEEGLKFMVYLQKENIIDESGMPKERFSAEFPKEGPSILRIQQVVRGDSAAYFCASSPDYRADQETQYFGPGTRLLVL.

A few counts support this clonotype. This rearrangement joins TRBV7-2 to TRBJ1-4; TRBD1 agrees at 7 bases. After removal of 5 bases from V and 5 bases from J, the junction contained 8 bases not matched to a gene. CDR3 size: 15 residues. CDR1 and CDR2 (germline): SGHTA, FQGNSA. The CDR3 protein is CASSPRQGSNEKLFF. The CDR3 DNA reads as TGTGCCAGCAGCCCAAGACAGGGTTCGAATGAAAAACTGTTTTTT.

This clonotype was seen at least ten times. This chain links TRBV29-1 with TRBJ2-1; D not certain. The germline V gene encodes CDR1 SQVTM and CDR2 ANQGSEA. The CDR3 loop spans 12 amino acids. Trimming cost V 4 bases and J 5 bases, with 9 bases left between them. The CDR3 reads CSVGPPHNEQFF. In DNA form, the CDR3 reads TGCAGCGTTGGTCCCCCTCACAATGAGCAGTTCTTC.

On this clonotype: At one boundary the junction diverges from the germline segment, which might be a read error. The chain links TRBV7-9 to TRBJ2-6; D unclear. Germline CDR1 is SEHNR and CDR2 is FQNEAQ (reference sequence). The CDR3 has 16 amino acids. CDR3 amino acids: CACSLISVSGANVLTF. In nucleotides, the CDR3 is TGTGCCTGCAGCTTAATATCCGTCTCTGGGGCCAACGTCCTGACTTTC.

This clonotype came up a few times. The DNA for the CDR3 is TGTGCCAGCAGCCCCGGGGGGGGCCCAGACACTGAAGCTTTCTTT. Its translation is CASSPGGGPDTEAFF. The chain carries TRBV9 and TRBJ1-1, with D possibly being TRBD1 (6 bases). The germline V gene encodes CDR1 SGDLS and CDR2 YYNGEE. Trimming removed 4 bases from V and 3 bases from J, with 16 bases in between. The CDR3 loop spans 15 amino acids.

As regards this clonotype: A much larger clone differs from this one at a single base, so this may be a read error. The rearrangement joins TRBV20-1 to TRBJ1-4; perhaps TRBD1 as D (5 bases). This CDR3 is 14 amino acids long. Per germline, CDR1 DFQATT and CDR2 SNEGSKA (reference sequence). The CDR3 loop reads CSAGRTQTNAKLFF. The CDR3 DNA reads TGCAGTGCTGGGAGGACACAGACTAATGCAAAACTGTTTTTT.

This clonotype was counted between two and nine times. J is TRBJ1-1 and V is TRBV5-5; D is uncertain. The germline V and J ends were trimmed by 5 bases and 1 base, with 12 bases remaining between them. This CDR3 comprises 14 residues. Per the germline V gene, CDR1 is SGHKS and CDR2 is YYEKEE (reference sequence). The CDR3 nucleotides read TGTGCCAGCAGTCCCTTAGCGGCGAACACTGAAGCTTTCTTT. Its protein product is CASSPLAANTEAFF.

The sample holds many counts of this clonotype. The chain recombines TRBV9 with TRBJ2-3; D is undetermined. Germline loops: CDR1 SGDLS, CDR2 YYNGEE. V lost 0 bases to trimming and J lost 4 bases, with 6 bases between them. The CDR3 is made up of 13 amino acids. The CDR3 sequence is CASSVDSPDTQYF. In DNA, the CDR3 is TGTGCCAGCAGCGTAGATTCCCCAGATACGCAGTATTTT.

Worth noting for this clonotype: A much larger clone sits a single nucleotide away, making a read error possible. V gene TRBV10-3 combines with J gene TRBJ2-5; no definite D call. The germline gives CDR1 ENHRY, CDR2 SYGVKD. The CDR3 is 14 amino acids. CDR3 sequence (DNA): TGTGCCATCGGTGATTTTAAGGACCAAGAGACCCAGTACTTC. It specifies CAIGDFKDQETQYF.

The V gene is TRBV7-9, the J gene TRBJ2-1; 10 bases are a match to TRBD2. The CDR3 is 16 residues long. With 6 bases clipped from V and 1 base from J, the junction kept 6 bases outside the gene matches. Germline CDR1 SEHNR, CDR2 FQNEAQ (reference sequence). CDR3 nucleotides: TGTGCCAGCAGGTGGGGTAGCGGGGGGTCCTACAATGAGCAGTTCTTC. This codes for CASRWGSGGSYNEQFF.

CDR3 bases: TGTGCCAGCAGGCTTAGCGGGGGGGAAAAGACCCAGTACTTC. Translated: CASRLSGGEKTQYF. The rearrangement joins TRBV28 to TRBJ2-5; 11 nucleotides align to TRBD2. J lost 6 bases, V lost 6 bases, and 6 bases had no gene match. Germline loops: CDR1 MDHEN, CDR2 SYDVKM. The CDR3 totals 14 residues.